The rows below give T cell receptor beta chains drawn from one sample of a study of cytomegalovirus exposure and HLA in healthy donors. TCRdb's table, derived via immunoSEQ multiplex PCR, lists solely in-frame clones and lacks some. The sample shows some 130,000 clones, roughly 70% of them seen only once. The material sequenced was PBMCs. These receptors were taken from a human donor in good health. Each CDR3 is given with its conserved first and last residue. Each record gives: V gene, D gene, J gene, clone size, CDR3 DNA, CDR3 protein. A D gene is named only where the DNA matches it firmly. Clone size, where shown, is once, few, many, or a class for clones that have expanded.

TRBV10-3	.	TRBJ2-2	few	TGTGCCATCGGACAAAACACCGGGGAGCTGTTTTTT	CAIGQNTGELFF
TRBV7-2	TRBD1	TRBJ2-1	.	TGTGCCAGCAGTCCGGGACAGGGGTCTTACAATGAGCAGTTCTTC	CASSPGQGSYNEQFF
TRBV10-3	TRBD1	TRBJ1-1	once	TGTGCCATCAGTGAGTCGGGACAGGTGTCCACTGAAGCTTTCTTT	CAISESGQVSTEAFF
TRBV12-5	TRBD2	TRBJ2-5	.	TGTGCTAGTGGCCGGGGGGGAGGAGAGACCCAGTACTTC	CASGRGGGETQYF
TRBV10-3	TRBD1	TRBJ1-1	.	TGTGCCATCAGCCGAACAGGGGCGGACACTGAAGCTTTCTTT	CAISRTGADTEAFF
TRBV5-6	.	TRBJ2-2	.	TGTGCCAGCAGCTTGGTTGGGGGGTCGCTGTTTTTT	CASSLVGGSLFF
TRBV4-1	.	TRBJ2-7	.	TGCGCCAGCAGCCAAGATGGCGGACTCGGCTACGAGCAGTACTTC	CASSQDGGLGYEQYF
TRBV5-1	.	TRBJ2-1	few	TGCGCCAGCCAGGGGGAGGTTCCCTACAATGAGCAGTTCTTC	CASQGEVPYNEQFF
TRBV5-6	TRBD1	TRBJ1-2	once	TGTGCCAGCAGCTTCGGACAGGATCGGGGCTACACCTTC	CASSFGQDRGYTF
TRBV14	.	TRBJ1-2	.	TGTGCCAGCAGCCAGCATGAACCAGGCGCTTATGGCTACACCTTC	CASSQHEPGAYGYTF
TRBV6-7	TRBD1	TRBJ2-7	.	TGTGCCAGCAGTTACTCGTGGACAGGGGCCTTCGAGCAGTACTTC	CASSYSWTGAFEQYF
TRBV7-9	.	TRBJ2-7	once	TGTGCCAGCAGCTCAAGGTGGGGAGATGAGCAGTACTTC	CASSSRWGDEQYF
TRBV9	TRBD1	TRBJ1-2	.	TGTGCCAGCAGCGTAACCGGGACAGGGAATGGCTACACCTTC	CASSVTGTGNGYTF
TRBV5-1	TRBD2	TRBJ2-1	.	TGCGCCAGCAGCTTGGGGGGGACTAGCGGGAGCGGCAATGAGCAGTTCTTC	CASSLGGTSGSGNEQFF
TRBV7-2	TRBD2	TRBJ2-2	.	TGTGCCAGCAGCTCCGGACTAGCGCAGACCGGGGAGCTGTTTTTT	CASSSGLAQTGELFF
TRBV4-1	TRBD2	TRBJ2-2	few	TGCGCCAGCAGCCAACAAGCGGGAGGGAGTTCCGGGGAGCTGTTTTTT	CASSQQAGGSSGELFF
TRBV9	.	TRBJ1-1	few	TGTGCCAGCAGCGTAGTTCCCGTTCCGGGAAGTTTAAGAACTGAAGCTTTCTTT	CASSVVPVPGSLRTEAFF
TRBV14	.	TRBJ1-2	.	TGTGCCAGCAGCCAAGAGGGGCGCGTCTATGGCTACACCTTC	CASSQEGRVYGYTF
TRBV15	.	TRBJ2-7	.	TGTGCCACCAGCAGAGACTCTACGAGCTCCTACGAGCAGTACTTC	CATSRDSTSSYEQYF
TRBV19	.	TRBJ1-1	.	TGTGCCAGTAGAGTGAGGAGGAACACTGAAGCTTTCTTT	CASRVRRNTEAFF
TRBV27	.	TRBJ2-3	.	TGTGCCAGCAGTTTACCACAGGGAGTCGTACAGTATTTT	CASSLPQGVVQYF
TRBV2	.	TRBJ2-7	.	TGTGCCAGCAGTTCACTCAGGGGGGCCGAGCAGTACTTC	CASSSLRGAEQYF
TRBV28	TRBD1	TRBJ2-7	.	TGTGCCAGCAGTTTAGGACCGGGACAGGGAGGTTACGAGCAGTACTTC	CASSLGPGQGGYEQYF
TRBV28	TRBD1	TRBJ1-1	.	TGTGCCAGCAGAGAGACAGGGCCGAACACTGAAGCTTTCTTT	CASRETGPNTEAFF